The 14 T cell receptor beta chains in this list originate from one sample, sequenced in a study of cytomegalovirus exposure and HLA in healthy donors. In the PCR, 60 Vbeta and 13 Jbeta primers were used. Clones were read by immunoSEQ multiplex PCR, and TCRdb kept only the in-frame ones, dropping some. The sample has 150,000 to 200,000 clones; around 75% are singletons. The sequenced sample was PBMCs. The origin of the receptors is a male donor in good health and CMV-seronegative.

CDR3 bases: TGTGCCAGCAGCCCTGAATCCCTGAGCGCCTACAATGAGCAGTTCTTC. This translates into CASSPESLSAYNEQFF. The J gene is TRBJ2-1, the V gene TRBV5-4; the D is unclear. Trimming shortened V by 4 bases and J by 2 bases, and 16 bases separated the two germline ends. CDR1 and CDR2 (germline): SGHNT, YYREEE (reference sequence). The CDR3 is made up of 16 amino acids.

The gene calls are TRBV7-2 and TRBJ2-3; D not resolved. V was pared by 7 bases and J by 4 bases, with 9 bases between. CDR3 length equals 12 residues. CDR1 and CDR2 from the germline V gene are SGHTA and FQGNSA. In nucleotides, the CDR3 is TGTGCCAGCACCCCGCGGCCAGATACGCAGTATTTT. Encoded protein: CASTPRPDTQYF.

This rearrangement joins TRBV6-4 to TRBJ2-1; 7 bases fit TRBD2. After removal of 3 bases from V and 5 bases from J, the junction contained 7 bases not matched to a gene. Per germline, CDR1 MRHNA and CDR2 SNTAGT. The CDR3 sequence is 15 residues long. This CDR3 reads CASSEQAGADNEQFF. The CDR3 DNA sequence: TGTGCCAGCAGTGAACAGGCGGGAGCTGACAATGAGCAGTTCTTC.

The gene calls are TRBV6-6 and TRBJ2-3, with TRBD2 as a possible D gene (6 bases). The CDR3 length is 15 residues. Trimming stripped 4 bases from V and 8 bases from J, with 19 bases between. The V gene's germline CDR1 is MNHNY and CDR2 SVGAGI (reference sequence). CDR3 coding DNA: TGTGCCAGCAGTTCGCCGGGGGATTCTAGGGGTACGCAGTATTTT. It encodes CASSSPGDSRGTQYF.

This rearrangement joins TRBV23-1 to TRBJ1-5; a possible D gene is TRBD1 (6 bases). TRBV23-1 counts as an open reading frame of uncertain function. Trimming pared 3 bases from V and 5 bases from J, leaving 23 bases between. This CDR3 has 18 amino acids. The CDR3 nucleotides read TGCGCCAGCAGTCAGATGCGTCTTACAGGGACCCTAGATCAGCCCCAGCATTTT. Translation: CASSQMRLTGTLDQPQHF.

The chain uses TRBV9 and TRBJ2-1; 8 bases map to TRBD1. V lost 2 bases, J lost 9 bases, and 10 bases stayed unmatched. The CDR3 has 15 amino acids. Germline CDR1 reads SGDLS; CDR2 reads YYNGEE. The CDR3 bases are TGTGCCAGCAGCGTGAGACAGGGGAGAGGGGCTGAGCAGTTCTTC. Translated: CASSVRQGRGAEQFF. The full variable domain, with the rest looked up from reference TRBV9 and TRBJ2-1, is DSGVTQTPKHLITATGQRVTLRCSPRSGDLSVYWYQQSLDQGLQFLIQYYNGEERAKGNILERFSAQQFPDLHSELNLSSLELGDSALYFCASSVRQGRGAEQFFGPGTRLTVL.

This chain connects TRBV9 to TRBJ1-5; TRBD1 agrees at 7 bases. This CDR3 is built from 14 residues. The germline CDR1 and CDR2 sequences are SGDLS and YYNGEE. V lost 4 bases and J lost 1; bases outside the gene matches: 2. The CDR3 loop is CASSSGGSNQPQHF. Written as DNA, the CDR3 is TGTGCCAGCAGCTCAGGGGGGAGCAATCAGCCCCAGCATTTT.

The chain carries TRBV30 and TRBJ1-5, with a tentative D call TRBD1 (6 bases). This CDR3 is built from 16 residues. Trimming cost V 1 base and J 0 bases, with 13 bases left between them. Germline V lookup: CDR1 GTSNPN, CDR2 SVGIG (reference sequence). The CDR3 reads CAWSGTGQYSNQPQHF. In DNA, the CDR3 is TGTGCCTGGAGTGGAACAGGGCAATATAGCAATCAGCCCCAGCATTTT.

This chain links TRBV25-1 with TRBJ2-3, with D possibly being TRBD1 (6 bases). V lost 1 base, J lost 14 bases, and 10 bases lay in between. Germline CDR1 MGHDK, CDR2 SYGVNS. The CDR3 spans 11 residues. In DNA, the CDR3 is TGTGCCAGCAGTGAATCCGGCAGGGGGTATTTT. The encoded protein is CASSESGRGYF.

The chain links TRBV5-1 to TRBJ2-3; 8 bases match TRBD2. V shed 1 base and J 1 base; nucleotides not matched to a gene: 8. Germline loops: CDR1 SGHRS, CDR2 YFSETQ. The CDR3 extends over 17 amino acids. CDR3 sequence (DNA): TGCGCCAGCAGCTTGACCCCGAGTAGCGGGGGCACAGATACGCAGTATTTT. This sequence encodes CASSLTPSSGGTDTQYF.

The CDR3 DNA reads as TGTGCCAGCAGCCCGCCTTGGGGCGGGAGGGTGAGTGAGCAGTTCTTC. It encodes CASSPPWGGRVSEQFF. The chain carries TRBV7-9 and TRBJ2-1, with 9 bases lining up with TRBD2. This CDR3 has 16 residues. CDR1 SEHNR and CDR2 FQNEAQ come from the germline V gene (reference sequence). Trimming at V came to 5 bases and at J to 9 bases, leaving 14 bases not matched to a gene.

This clone is deemed medium-sized. This chain joins TRBV5-4 and TRBJ1-3; the D gene is possibly TRBD1 (5 bases). V lost 4 bases and J lost 4, with 12 bases in between. Germline V gene sequence: CDR1 SGHNT, CDR2 YYREEE (reference sequence). CDR3 size: 14 residues. The CDR3 DNA follows: TGTGCCAGCAGCAATAGGGGTATGGGAAACACCATATATTTT. Amino acids: CASSNRGMGNTIYF.

The V call is TRBV28, the J call TRBJ2-7; D might be TRBD2 (6 bases). Germline-derived CDR1 and CDR2 are MDHEN and SYDVKM. This CDR3 has 14 residues. Trimming took off 1 base at V and 2 bases at J, with 9 bases between the two ends. CDR3: CASSLFGGPYEQYF. The CDR3 DNA is TGTGCCAGCAGTTTATTCGGGGGACCCTACGAGCAGTACTTC. Supplemented by reference TRBV28 and TRBJ2-7, the full variable domain reads DVKVTQSSRYLVKRTGEKVFLECVQDMDHENMFWYRQDPGLGLRLIYFSYDVKMKEKGDIPEGYSVSREKKERFSLILESASTNQTSMYLCASSLFGGPYEQYFGPGTRLTVT.

This clone occurred once. This sequence joins TRBV5-3 and TRBJ1-5, with TRBD1 matching over 7 bases. TRBV5-3 counts as an open reading frame of uncertain function. The CDR3 runs 16 residues. V trimming: 3 bases; J trimming: 2 bases; junction bases outside the gene matches: 8. CDR3 sequence reads: CARSSAGQWGNQPQHF. In DNA, the CDR3 is TGTGCCAGAAGCTCGGCGGGACAGTGGGGCAATCAGCCCCAGCATTTT.